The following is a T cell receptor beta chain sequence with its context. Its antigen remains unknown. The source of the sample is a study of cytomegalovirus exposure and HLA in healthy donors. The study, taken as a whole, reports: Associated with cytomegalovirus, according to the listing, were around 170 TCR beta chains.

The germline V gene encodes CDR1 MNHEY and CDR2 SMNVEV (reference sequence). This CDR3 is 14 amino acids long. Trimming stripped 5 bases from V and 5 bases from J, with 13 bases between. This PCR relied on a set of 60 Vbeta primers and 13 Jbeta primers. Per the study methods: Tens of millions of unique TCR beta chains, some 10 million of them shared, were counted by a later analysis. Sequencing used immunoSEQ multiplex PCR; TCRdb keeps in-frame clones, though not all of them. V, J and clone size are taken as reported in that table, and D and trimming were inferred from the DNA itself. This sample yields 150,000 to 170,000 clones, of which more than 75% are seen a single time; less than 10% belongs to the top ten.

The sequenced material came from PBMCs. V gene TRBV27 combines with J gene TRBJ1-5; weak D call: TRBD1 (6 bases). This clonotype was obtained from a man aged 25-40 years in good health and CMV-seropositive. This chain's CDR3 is CASSLQGAHQPQHF. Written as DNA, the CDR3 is TGTGCCAGCAGTCTACAGGGTGCCCATCAGCCCCAGCATTTT.